This entry concerns a single T cell receptor (beta chain). Its target is unknown. In the original analysis: Out-of-frame sequences were removed, leaving 2,000,000 or so distinct TCRbeta sequences. Generated by immunoSEQ multiplex PCR, the TCRdb table keeps only in-frame clones and is missing some. V and J calls and clone size are copied from that table; D and trimming were computed from the DNA. The repertoire holds about 48,000 clones, with 78% as singletons. The sort gate was single viable CD3+CD4+CD8-CD45RO+ cells for memory CD4+ T cells. The data derive from a study of memory CD4+ T cells and cytomegalovirus serostatus. The wider study: This sample comes from healthy Belgian adults, several CMV seropositive, under 25 seronegative. The study's findings and limits: Each of 67 CMV-associated TCRbeta sequences occurred in one to five individuals. The CMV-associated TCR signature appears largely within the CD4+ memory repertoire.

With 1 base clipped from V and 4 bases from J, the junction kept 5 bases outside the gene matches. Germline V CDR1 and CDR2: LNHDA, SQIVND (reference sequence). The CDR3 has 16 amino acids. The chain joins TRBV19 to TRBJ2-5; TRBD2 aligns across 11 bases. Sequenced: memory CD4+ T cells from blood. This TCR was recovered from an adult in good health and CMV-seronegative. The CDR3 is CASSIVGLAGGETQYF. In nucleotides, the CDR3 is TGTGCCAGTAGTATAGTTGGGCTAGCGGGAGGAGAGACCCAGTACTTC.